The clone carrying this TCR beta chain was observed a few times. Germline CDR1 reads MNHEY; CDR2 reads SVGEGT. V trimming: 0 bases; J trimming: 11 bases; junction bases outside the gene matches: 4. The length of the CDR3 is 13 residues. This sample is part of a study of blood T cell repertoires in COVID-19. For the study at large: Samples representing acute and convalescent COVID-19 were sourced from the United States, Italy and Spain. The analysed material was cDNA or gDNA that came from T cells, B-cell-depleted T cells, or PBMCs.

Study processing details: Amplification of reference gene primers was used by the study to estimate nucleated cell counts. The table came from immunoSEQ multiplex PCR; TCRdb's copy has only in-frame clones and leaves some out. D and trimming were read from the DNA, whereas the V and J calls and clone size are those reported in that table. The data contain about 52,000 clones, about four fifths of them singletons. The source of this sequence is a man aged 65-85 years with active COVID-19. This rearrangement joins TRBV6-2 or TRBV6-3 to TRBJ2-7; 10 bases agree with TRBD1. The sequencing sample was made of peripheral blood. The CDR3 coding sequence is TGTGCCAGCAGTTACTCGACAGGGACAGGGGAGTACTTC. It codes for CASSYSTGTGEYF.